The following is a T cell receptor (beta chain) sequence with its context. Its antigen remains unknown. This record comes from a study of radiation and T cells in renal cell carcinoma. Data came from immunoSEQ multiplex PCR; TCRdb stores just in-frame clones and leaves some out. The sample consists of about 83,000 clones, 70% to 90% of them appearing once. The CDR3 totals 16 residues. Trimming cost V 1 base and J 6 bases; bases outside gene matches: 3. Germline V gene data show CDR1 as LGHNT and CDR2 as FRNRAP. The time point here: blood 4 weeks post-SBRT, at nephrectomy. Documented treatment: 15 Gy SBRT to primary tumor, nephrectomy 4 weeks later. Nephrectomy followed 15 Gy stereotactic body radiation by 4 weeks. Radiation-treated patients gave blood at baseline, week 2 and week 4. Study outcomes and limitations: In blood, top tumor clones expanded by 2 weeks, shrinking by 4. Baseline intratumoral clonotype presence is unknown without pretreatment biopsies.

The source was blood, collected from a patient whose treatment included radiotherapy and nephrectomy. The sequence derives from a woman in her fifties or sixties with renal cell carcinoma. The genes are TRBV12-5 and TRBJ2-1; 13 bases agree with TRBD2. The CDR3 bases are TGTGCTAGTGGTTTGGGGACTAGCGGGAGTTCCAATGAGCAGTTCTTC. Translated: CASGLGTSGSSNEQFF.